This T cell receptor (beta chain) appears in the sequencing data of a study of OX40 agonist ivuxolimab in advanced cancers. As for the study in general: From 23 to 79 years was the age range, with a mean of around 57 years, and 65% to 90% were male. Study-wide findings and caveats: CD8+ T cells averaged more expanded clones than CD4+. At 0.1 to 3.0 mg/kg, clonal expansion of CD4+ and CD8+ blood T cells had occurred by week 6.

In regard to this clone: Its antigen is not known.

Here immunoSEQ multiplex PCR was the method, and the copy in TCRdb shows in-frame clones only, minus some. The table records fewer than 85,000 clones, 80% to 85% of them present only once. The receptor comes from an adult with an advanced solid tumor such as melanoma, head and neck, liver or kidney cancer. Sequences were derived from CD4+ or CD8+ T cells sorted from blood, sampled in a trial of the OX40 agonist ivuxolimab.

Written as DNA, the CDR3 is TGTGCCATCATTGACAGTGACACAGATACGCAGTATTTT. It translates to CAIIDSDTDTQYF. The V call is TRBV10-3, the J call TRBJ2-3, with a weak D call TRBD1 (5 bases). Per germline, CDR1 ENHRY and CDR2 SYGVKD. CDR3 length equals 13 residues. The V end lost 7 bases, the J end lost 2 bases, and 10 bases lay between the germline ends.